This TCR beta chain was obtained from a study of cytomegalovirus exposure and HLA in healthy donors. Study results and caveats: Researchers counted roughly 150 TCR beta chains as cytomegalovirus-associated. Most observed TCR sequences were rare, whereas some public TCRs were detected in many donors.

The donors were members of the validation cohort, which comprised around 110 subjects and was separate from the first cohort of roughly 700 subjects. A remark on this clone: What it binds is not known.

Sequencing used immunoSEQ multiplex PCR; TCRdb keeps in-frame clones, though not all of them. The table shows about 130,000 clones, with roughly 89% occurring only once. This CDR3 spans 17 amino acids. From germline, CDR1 is SGHDT and CDR2 YYEEEE. The trim removed 4 bases at V and 4 bases at J, leaving 16 bases unmatched. The specimen sequenced was PBMCs. This chain uses TRBV5-6 with TRBJ2-5; 7 nucleotides agree with TRBD1. The receptor was derived from a woman younger than 30 in good health and CMV-seronegative. CDR3 bases: TGTGCCAGCAGCCGGACAGGTTCCAATCTCTGGTTAGAGACCCAGTACTTC. Encoded protein: CASSRTGSNLWLETQYF.